The entry that follows covers one TCR beta chain sequence. The antigen is not known. The sample is drawn from a study of blood T cells in healthy people across ages. Study results and caveats: Versus aged donors, long-lived donors had higher diversity and more naive CD4+ cells.

The length of the CDR3 is 12 residues. V gave up 3 bases and J gave up 11 bases, with 11 bases separating them. CDR1 is LNHNV, CDR2 YYDKDF, per germline (reference sequence). A J-beta primer mix and a sample-barcoded 5' primer were used in a second PCR of roughly 7 to 12 cycles. TCRdb re-called the 5' RACE reads with MiXCR, one entry per CDR3 protein. The sample consists of 1.8 million or so distinct CDR3 sequences, approximately 39% of them appearing once. This sequence joins TRBV15 and TRBJ2-4, with D perhaps TRBD1 (5 bases). This TCR came from a human donor in good health. The sample was blood. CDR3 nucleotides: TGTGCCACCAGCAGGGACAAGAACGTTCAGTACTTC. Translated, it gives CATSRDKNVQYF.